Reported below is one T cell receptor (beta chain). This specimen belongs to a study of blood T cell repertoires in COVID-19. CDR3 length: 16 residues. Per germline, CDR1 LNHDA and CDR2 SQIVND (reference sequence). Trimming cost V 2 bases and J 2 bases; bases outside gene matches: 5. The table came from immunoSEQ multiplex PCR; TCRdb's copy has only in-frame clones and leaves some out. The table has under 70,000 clones, roughly 75% seen once. This chain joins TRBV19 and TRBJ1-4; 7 bases are a match to TRBD1. This receptor was obtained from a human donor in a cohort sampled during active COVID-19. Material: peripheral blood. CDR3 coding DNA: TGTGCCAGTAGTATACTCCCCAGGGGGACTAATGAAAAACTGTTTTTT. It specifies CASSILPRGTNEKLFF.